The 16 T cell receptor beta chains reported below all come from one sample, sequenced in a study of blood T cell repertoires in COVID-19. TCRdb's copy holds only in-frame clones and misses some; the assay was immunoSEQ multiplex PCR. The table records roughly 36,000 clones, approximately 89% of them present only once. Sequenced input: peripheral blood. All receptors come from a man in his sixties with acute or convalescent COVID-19.

The CDR3 region has the DNA TGCGCCAGCAGCCGCCTCCGTCCAGCGGGAGTTGACGGGGGAGCCAAAAACATTCAGTACTTC. This translates into CASSRLRPAGVDGGAKNIQYF. V usage is TRBV4-1 and J usage is TRBJ2-4, with 8 bases fitting TRBD2. The CDR3 contains 21 residues. From germline, CDR1 is MGHRA and CDR2 YSYEKL. V lost 4 bases, J lost 0 bases, and 20 bases stayed unmatched.

Only one count was recorded for this clone. The chain is built from TRBV3-1 (or the pseudogene TRBV3-2) and TRBJ1-4; D unclear. This CDR3 is 13 amino acids long. V was shortened by 4 bases and J by 5 bases, with 8 bases between the two germline ends. Germline lookup yields CDR1 LGHDT and CDR2 YNNKEL (reference sequence). CDR3 sequence: CASSRALNEKLFF. CDR3 in DNA: TGTGCCAGCAGCCGGGCTTTAAATGAAAAACTGTTTTTT.

The V call is TRBV4-1, the J call TRBJ1-4; the match to TRBD1 covers 9 bases. Germline V gives CDR1 MGHRA, CDR2 YSYEKL. Trimming cost V 3 bases and J 4 bases; bases outside gene matches: 9. The CDR3 contains 17 residues. The CDR3 here is CASSQKGQGKSNEKLFF. DNA for the CDR3: TGCGCCAGCAGCCAGAAGGGACAGGGCAAAAGTAATGAAAAACTGTTTTTT.

This chain joins TRBV4-1 and TRBJ1-2; no clear D gene. This CDR3 has 13 amino acids. The germline V and J ends were trimmed by 2 bases and 4 bases, with 8 bases remaining between them. Per the germline V gene, CDR1 is MGHRA and CDR2 is YSYEKL. The CDR3 sequence is CASSQSGSYGYTF. The CDR3 nucleotides read TGCGCCAGCAGCCAATCGGGAAGCTATGGCTACACCTTC.

The chain employs TRBV27 and TRBJ1-5; 8 positions match TRBD1. V was clipped by 2 bases and J by 3 bases; unmatched bases: 3. Germline CDR1 reads MNHEY; CDR2 reads SMNVEV (reference sequence). This CDR3 comprises 15 residues. The CDR3 is CASSLTDRDNQPQHF. Written as DNA, the CDR3 is TGTGCCAGCAGTTTAACGGACAGGGACAATCAGCCCCAGCATTTT.

In its sample, this clone was seen a few times. The chain recombines TRBV25-1 with TRBJ2-3, with 7 bases lining up with TRBD2. Trimming cost V 4 bases and J 6 bases; bases outside gene matches: 7. The CDR3 is made up of 14 amino acids. Germline V lookup: CDR1 MGHDK, CDR2 SYGVNS. The CDR3 reads CASSAAGTGDTQYF. CDR3 DNA: TGTGCCAGCAGTGCAGCGGGGACCGGGGATACGCAGTATTTT.

The chain couples TRBV6-1 to TRBJ1-4; 7 bases are a match to TRBD1. The V segment lost 4 bases and the J segment 3 bases; nucleotides outside the gene matches: 8. Germline CDR1 MNHNS, CDR2 SASEGT. This CDR3 region has 16 residues. This chain's CDR3 is CASSVLQGQANEKLFF. The CDR3 coding sequence is TGTGCCAGCAGTGTTTTACAGGGGCAGGCTAATGAAAAACTGTTTTTT.

The V call is TRBV18, the J call TRBJ2-1, with D maybe TRBD1 (7 bases). Germline CDR1 is KGHSH and CDR2 is LQKENI. This CDR3 spans 13 amino acids. The V gene lost 3 bases and the J gene lost 9 bases, with 12 bases spanning the gap. The DNA for the CDR3 is TGTGCCAGCTCACCCAGACAGGGAGGTGAGCAGTTCTTC. Translated: CASSPRQGGEQFF.

V is TRBV2 and J is TRBJ2-1, with D possibly matching TRBD1 (6 bases). Germline CDR1 SNHLY, CDR2 FYNNEI. V was cut by 0 bases and J by 9 bases, with 18 bases left in between. CDR3 size: 16 residues. The CDR3 DNA is TGTGCCAGCAGTGAAGCGGGTAGGAGCCGAGGGGGTGAGCAGTTCTTC. This codes for CASSEAGRSRGGEQFF.

This rearrangement joins TRBV30 to TRBJ2-1, with a possible D match to TRBD2 (7 bases). Germline V gives CDR1 GTSNPN, CDR2 SVGIG (reference sequence). The CDR3 runs 13 residues. Trimming took off 7 bases at V and 9 bases at J, with 19 bases between the two ends. Here the CDR3 reads CASSSGRGSEQFF. CDR3 sequence (DNA): TGTGCCTCCTCTAGCGGAAGGGGGAGTGAGCAGTTCTTC.

This clone was observed a handful of times. The rearrangement joins TRBV5-1 to TRBJ2-1, with 8 bases identical to TRBD1. This CDR3 region has 16 residues. The V gene's germline CDR1 is SGHRS and CDR2 YFSETQ. After removal of 2 bases from V and 5 bases from J, the junction contained 9 bases not matched to a gene. The CDR3 nucleotides read TGCGCCAGCAGCTTAACCCCGGGACAGGTAAACAATGAGCAGTTCTTC. Translation gives CASSLTPGQVNNEQFF.

The chain uses TRBV5-1 and TRBJ2-5; 7 bases are shared with TRBD2. Germline values: CDR1 SGHRS, CDR2 YFSETQ. There are 15 residues in the CDR3. V shed 6 bases, J shed 3 bases, and the junction held 11 bases outside the gene matches. Written as DNA, the CDR3 is TGCGCCAGCAATCGAGCGGCGGGAGTCGAAGAGACCCAGTACTTC. Translated, it gives CASNRAAGVEETQYF.

The genes are TRBV27 and TRBJ1-1, with 7 bases matching TRBD1. V shed 5 bases, J shed 5 bases, and the junction held 5 bases outside the gene matches. The CDR3 length is 13 residues. Looked up from germline, CDR1 is MNHEY and CDR2 is SMNVEV (reference sequence). The CDR3 region is CASSPQGWTEAFF. In DNA form, the CDR3 reads TGTGCCAGCAGTCCACAGGGGTGGACTGAAGCTTTCTTT.

Of note for this clone: This sample also contains other DNA sequences that code for the same CDR3. The CDR3 reads CASSGGGPEAFF. The CDR3 region has the DNA TGTGCCAGCAGTGGCGGGGGCCCTGAAGCTTTCTTT. This sequence joins TRBV28 and TRBJ1-1; D may be TRBD1 (6 bases). From germline, CDR1 is MDHEN and CDR2 SYDVKM. The CDR3 loop spans 12 amino acids. V was clipped by 5 bases and J by 6 bases, with 10 bases between them.

The rearrangement uses TRBV28 and TRBJ1-3; D possibly corresponds to TRBD1 (6 bases). The CDR3 has 16 amino acids. Deletions cut 6 bases from V and 0 bases from J, with 15 bases between. Per the germline V gene, CDR1 is MDHEN and CDR2 is SYDVKM. The CDR3 DNA reads TGTGCCAGCAGATCCTCAGGGGCGTCCTCTGGAAACACCATATATTTT. This gives the protein CASRSSGASSGNTIYF.

The V and J genes are TRBV5-4 and TRBJ1-2, with 9 bases aligning to TRBD1. CDR1 SGHNT and CDR2 YYREEE come from the germline V gene (reference sequence). The length of the CDR3 is 15 residues. With 4 bases clipped from V and 2 bases from J, the junction kept 6 bases outside the gene matches. CDR3 amino acids: CASSQTGGANYGYTF. DNA for the CDR3: TGTGCCAGCAGCCAAACAGGGGGCGCAAACTATGGCTACACCTTC.